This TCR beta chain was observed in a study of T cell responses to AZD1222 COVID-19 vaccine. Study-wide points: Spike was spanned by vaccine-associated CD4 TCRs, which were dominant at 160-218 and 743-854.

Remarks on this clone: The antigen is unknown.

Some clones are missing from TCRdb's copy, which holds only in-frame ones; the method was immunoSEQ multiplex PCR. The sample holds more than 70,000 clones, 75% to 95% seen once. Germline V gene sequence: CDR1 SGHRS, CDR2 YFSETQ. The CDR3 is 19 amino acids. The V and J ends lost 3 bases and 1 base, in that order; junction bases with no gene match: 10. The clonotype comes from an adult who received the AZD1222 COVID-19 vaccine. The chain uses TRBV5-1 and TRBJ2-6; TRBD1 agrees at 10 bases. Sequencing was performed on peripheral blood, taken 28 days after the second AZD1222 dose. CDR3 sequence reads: CASSWPGTGARSGANVLTF. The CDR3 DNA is TGCGCCAGCAGCTGGCCTGGGACAGGGGCGAGGTCTGGGGCCAACGTCCTGACTTTC.